This is a list of T cell receptor beta chains from one sample in a study of CD8+CD57+ T cells in acquired aplastic anemia. TCRdb re-analysed the reads in MiXCR, keeping a single row per CDR3 protein. The table records a few hundred thousand distinct CDR3 sequences, under 40% of them present only once. Specimen: sorted CD4+, CD8+, or CD8+CD57+ T cells (not recorded which) from PBMCs. Receptors originate from a human donor with aplastic anemia. CDR3s include the opening cysteine and the closing phenylalanine or tryptophan. D genes are given only for firm matches. Not all rows give a size; the values are once, few, many and, for expanded clones, a class.

J | size | V | D | CDR3 | DNA
TRBJ2-5 | few | TRBV5-1 | - | CASSLGVGQETQYF | TGCGCCAGCAGCTTGGGCGTGGGCCAAGAGACCCAGTACTTC
TRBJ1-5 | few | TRBV11-2 | TRBD1 | CASGLEGTGLNQPQHF | TGTGCCAGCGGCTTAGAGGGGACAGGACTCAATCAGCCCCAGCATTTT
TRBJ2-7 | - | TRBV5-5 | - | CASSTEPGSSYEQYF | TGTGCCAGCAGCACTGAACCGGGTAGCTCCTACGAGCAGTACTTC
TRBJ1-3 | - | TRBV9 | TRBD1 | CASSVVWTGGFSGNTIYF | TGTGCCAGCAGCGTAGTATGGACAGGGGGTTTCTCTGGAAACACCATATATTTT
TRBJ2-2 | few | TRBV13 | TRBD2 | CASSLGGLPNTGELFF | TGTGCCAGCAGCTTAGGGGGACTACCGAACACCGGGGAGCTGTTTTTT
TRBJ2-3 | - | TRBV5-1 | - | CASSLSQPGTDTQYF | TGCGCCAGCAGCTTGTCTCAGCCCGGCACAGATACGCAGTATTTT
TRBJ1-4 | many | TRBV5-1 | - | CASRRRDAEGKLFF | TGCGCCAGCAGACGCAGGGATGCGGAAGGAAAACTGTTTTTT
TRBJ2-2 | - | TRBV20-1 | TRBD2 | CSARDDWGGTGELFF | TGCAGTGCTAGAGATGATTGGGGGGGCACCGGGGAGCTGTTTTTT
TRBJ2-5 | few | TRBV5-1 | TRBD1 | CASSLGTGVAETQYF | TGCGCCAGCAGCCTTGGGACAGGGGTAGCAGAGACCCAGTACTTC
TRBJ2-3 | many | TRBV7-2 | - | CASVRTMADTQYF | TGTGCCAGCGTAAGGACTATGGCAGATACGCAGTATTTT